What follows are 23 T cell receptor beta chains derived from one specimen sequenced in a study of shared clonotypes between healthy human individuals. Sequencing used immunoSEQ multiplex PCR; TCRdb keeps in-frame clones, though not all of them. The sample carries hundreds of thousands of clones, about 96% recorded once. The sequenced material came from naive CD4+ T cells sorted from blood. The sample's subset: CD45RA+ positively selected. These receptors originate from a woman between 25 and 40 years old in good health.

The chain carries TRBV11-2 and TRBJ2-7; TRBD2 matches at 10 bases. From germline, CDR1 is SGHAT and CDR2 FQNNGV. This CDR3 spans 16 amino acids. J lost 4 bases, V lost 1 base, and 7 bases had no gene match. The CDR3 sequence: CASSLGASGSGYEQYF. CDR3 sequence (DNA): TGTGCCAGCAGCTTAGGAGCTAGCGGGAGCGGATACGAGCAGTACTTC.

With respect to this clone: This sample includes further DNA sequences coding for the same CDR3. The chain links TRBV18 to TRBJ1-1; D is unresolved. The CDR3 spans 12 residues. Germline CDR1 is KGHSH and CDR2 is LQKENI. V lost 5 bases and J 3 bases, leaving 7 bases between the germline ends. For the CDR3, the DNA is TGTGCCAGCTCAACCTCGGACACTGAAGCTTTCTTT. This codes for CASSTSDTEAFF.

The chain combines TRBV4-2 with TRBJ1-3, with TRBD1 as a possible D gene (6 bases). The germline CDR1 and CDR2 sequences are LGHNA and YNFKEQ. Between the trimmed V and J ends, which lost 7 bases and 2 bases, there was a span of 24 bases. The CDR3 extends over 18 amino acids. The CDR3 here is CASTEEGRGQLTGNTIYF. For the CDR3, the DNA is TGTGCCAGCACCGAGGAGGGGCGGGGGCAACTAACTGGAAACACCATATATTTT.

The genes are TRBV18 and TRBJ2-3; D remains ambiguous. CDR1 KGHSH and CDR2 LQKENI come from the germline V gene. V lost 5 bases, J lost 0 bases, and 6 bases lay in between. This CDR3 is built from 13 residues. The CDR3 DNA reads as TGTGCCAGCTCATCAGCTAGCACAGATACGCAGTATTTT. Its protein is CASSSASTDTQYF.

The V call is TRBV27, the J call TRBJ2-7, with 7 nucleotides matching TRBD1. In germline, CDR1 is MNHEY, CDR2 SMNVEV (reference sequence). This CDR3 is 16 amino acids long. The trim removed 1 base at V and 1 base at J, leaving 7 bases unmatched. Here the CDR3 reads CASSLLLQGRSYEQYF. CDR3 sequence (DNA): TGTGCCAGCAGTTTATTGTTACAGGGGCGGTCCTACGAGCAGTACTTC.

The chain has TRBV7-3 and TRBJ1-3; D call uncertain. The CDR3 runs to 15 residues. Germline V gives CDR1 SGHTA, CDR2 FQGTGA. V lost 5 bases, J lost 0 bases, and 11 bases lay in between. The CDR3: CASSVNGFSGNTIYF. The CDR3 DNA sequence: TGTGCCAGCAGCGTAAACGGGTTCTCTGGAAACACCATATATTTT.

This sequence joins TRBV7-2 and TRBJ2-7; tentatively, D is TRBD1 or TRBD2 (5 bases each). CDR3 length: 16 residues. The germline CDR1 and CDR2 sequences are SGHTA and FQGNSA. Between the trimmed V and J ends, which lost 6 bases and 2 bases, there was a span of 20 bases. Written as DNA, the CDR3 is TGTGCCAGCAGTCCCACCGGGACCCCCGCAGCCTACGAGCAGTACTTC. Its protein product is CASSPTGTPAAYEQYF.

The chain has TRBV7-9 and TRBJ1-4, with unresolved D. CDR3 length: 17 amino acids. CDR1 and CDR2 from the germline V gene are SEHNR and FQNEAQ (reference sequence). The V end was cut by 1 base, the J end by 1 base, with 13 bases between. The CDR3 bases are TGTGCCAGCAGCTTAGGGGCTGGCGGCGGAACTAATGAAAAACTGTTTTTT. Translated, it gives CASSLGAGGGTNEKLFF.

This sequence joins TRBV19 and TRBJ1-2; D is unresolved. V gave up 5 bases and J gave up 7 bases, with 20 bases separating them. The CDR3 is made up of 15 amino acids. From germline, CDR1 is LNHDA and CDR2 SQIVND (reference sequence). CDR3 region: CASSVSREWYGGYTF. The DNA for the CDR3 is TGTGCCAGTAGTGTATCCCGGGAGTGGTACGGTGGCTACACCTTC.

This clone showed up just once. The chain employs TRBV19 and TRBJ2-3; TRBD2 might be the D (6 bases). The CDR3 sequence is 16 residues long. V lost 6 bases to trimming and J lost 5 bases, with 21 bases between them. Germline CDR1 reads LNHDA; CDR2 reads SQIVND (reference sequence). CDR3 in DNA: TGTGCCAGTAGCCGAGGAGGGGCCTTCGAGAAAGATACGCAGTATTTT. Translation gives CASSRGGAFEKDTQYF. Full variable domain (outside the CDR3, taken from reference TRBV19 and TRBJ2-3): DGGITQSPKYLFRKEGQNVTLSCEQNLNHDAMYWYRQDPGQGLRLIYYSQIVNDFQKGDIAEGYSVSREKKESFPLTVTSAQKNPTAFYLCASSRGGAFEKDTQYFGPGTRLTVL.

The rearrangement uses TRBV6-1 and TRBJ1-3; D unclear. This CDR3 is built from 17 residues. The V end was cut by 0 bases, the J end by 7 bases, with 19 bases between. Germline V lookup: CDR1 MNHNS, CDR2 SASEGT. CDR3 loop: CASSEALKDGPRNTIYF. The CDR3 DNA sequence: TGTGCCAGCAGTGAAGCATTAAAGGACGGACCTAGGAACACCATATATTTT.

J is TRBJ2-7 and V is TRBV15; TRBD1 aligns across 9 bases. CDR3 length equals 15 residues. Germline values: CDR1 LNHNV, CDR2 YYDKDF (reference sequence). The V and J ends lost 0 bases and 2 bases, in that order; junction bases with no gene match: 2. The CDR3: CATSREDRGAYEQYF. The DNA for the CDR3 is TGTGCCACCAGCAGAGAGGACAGGGGAGCCTACGAGCAGTACTTC.

This sequence joins TRBV7-9 and TRBJ1-4; TRBD1 matches at 7 bases. This CDR3 has 16 amino acids. The V segment lost 5 bases and the J segment 6 bases; nucleotides outside the gene matches: 12. Germline CDR1 SEHNR, CDR2 FQNEAQ (reference sequence). In nucleotides, the CDR3 is TGTGCCAGCAGCCCCTCTCAGGCAGGGGGGTATGAAAAACTGTTTTTT. It is translated as CASSPSQAGGYEKLFF.

Comment on this clone: Other DNA sequences in this sample translate to the same CDR3. The genes are TRBV5-1 and TRBJ2-7; possibly TRBD1 for D (6 bases). This CDR3 region has 13 residues. V dropped 3 bases and J dropped 1 base, with 8 bases sitting between them. In germline, CDR1 is SGHRS, CDR2 YFSETQ. The chain's CDR3 is CASSSGQSYEQYF. CDR3 nucleotide sequence: TGCGCCAGCAGCTCAGGACAGTCCTACGAGCAGTACTTC.

This chain connects TRBV18 to TRBJ1-6; D unclear. CDR1 is KGHSH and CDR2 is LQKENI in the germline V gene. This CDR3 is built from 15 residues. Trimming stripped 2 bases from V and 5 bases from J, with 10 bases between. CDR3 in amino acids: CASSPWSQNNSPLHF. CDR3 DNA: TGTGCCAGCTCACCATGGTCACAGAATAATTCACCCCTCCACTTT.

V and J are TRBV5-1 and TRBJ2-7; weak D call: TRBD1 (5 bases). The CDR3 is made up of 16 amino acids. The germline V gene has CDR1 SGHRS and CDR2 YFSETQ. Trimming took off 4 bases at V and 4 bases at J, with 21 bases between the two ends. CDR3 DNA sequence: TGCGCCAGCAGCCTCGGACAAGAAAGGCTTAAATACGAGCAGTACTTC. Protein sequence: CASSLGQERLKYEQYF.

V and J are TRBV27 and TRBJ1-4; D is unresolved. This CDR3 is built from 17 residues. CDR1 and CDR2 (germline): MNHEY, SMNVEV (reference sequence). V was clipped by 1 base and J by 2 bases, with 14 bases between them. The CDR3 loop is CASSLWVGSGTNEKLFF. CDR3 DNA sequence: TGTGCCAGCAGTTTATGGGTCGGATCGGGTACTAATGAAAAACTGTTTTTT.

The chain has TRBV7-3 and TRBJ2-7; TRBD1 agrees at 8 bases. In germline, CDR1 is SGHTA, CDR2 FQGTGA. There are 13 residues in the CDR3. Trimming removed 5 bases from V and 4 bases from J; junction bases left unmatched: 4. The CDR3 sequence: CASSRTGGYEQYF. The DNA for the CDR3 is TGTGCCAGCAGCCGAACAGGGGGGTACGAGCAGTACTTC.

J is TRBJ1-6 and V is TRBV30, with a tentative D call TRBD1 (5 bases). The CDR3 loop spans 15 amino acids. Germline V gives CDR1 GTSNPN, CDR2 SVGIG (reference sequence). V was shortened by 1 base and J by 7 bases, with 14 bases between the two germline ends. CDR3 sequence reads: CAWSEQVNWNSPLHF. CDR3 DNA: TGTGCCTGGAGTGAACAGGTTAACTGGAATTCACCCCTCCACTTT.

The genes are TRBV5-1 and TRBJ2-1; 7 bases agree with TRBD1. V dropped 5 bases and J dropped 0; count of bases not matched to a gene: 5. Germline assignment: CDR1 SGHRS and CDR2 YFSETQ. The CDR3 is 15 amino acids. The CDR3 nucleotides are TGCGCCAGCAGGGCGACAGGGAGCTCCTACAATGAGCAGTTCTTC. This translates into CASRATGSSYNEQFF.

The chain links TRBV18 to TRBJ2-7; 9 bases match TRBD1. The CDR3 runs 18 residues. V lost 3 bases to trimming and J lost 4 bases; unmatched junction nucleotides: 16. CDR1 and CDR2 (germline): KGHSH, LQKENI. In DNA form, the CDR3 reads TGTGCCAGCTCACCTAACCCTCCGCCGGGACAGGGAAAGTACGAGCAGTACTTC. It encodes CASSPNPPPGQGKYEQYF.

The chain combines TRBV2 with TRBJ1-1, with TRBD1 matching over 8 bases. V was pared by 3 bases and J by 8 bases, with 5 bases of the junction left unmatched. The CDR3 consists of 13 residues. CDR1 is SNHLY, CDR2 FYNNEI, per germline. The CDR3 reads CASSETGTGEAFF. The CDR3 region has the DNA TGTGCCAGCAGTGAGACCGGGACAGGAGAAGCTTTCTTT.

This clone has only one observation. The rearrangement joins TRBV2 to TRBJ1-2, with TRBD1 identical over 10 bases. J gave up 8 bases and V 6 bases, and 15 bases lay outside the gene matches. Germline CDR1 is SNHLY and CDR2 is FYNNEI. The CDR3 is 16 amino acids. The DNA for the CDR3 is TGTGCCAGCAGGATGGAGACAGGGGGCGGTAGGTTAGGCTACACCTTC. Translated: CASRMETGGGRLGYTF.